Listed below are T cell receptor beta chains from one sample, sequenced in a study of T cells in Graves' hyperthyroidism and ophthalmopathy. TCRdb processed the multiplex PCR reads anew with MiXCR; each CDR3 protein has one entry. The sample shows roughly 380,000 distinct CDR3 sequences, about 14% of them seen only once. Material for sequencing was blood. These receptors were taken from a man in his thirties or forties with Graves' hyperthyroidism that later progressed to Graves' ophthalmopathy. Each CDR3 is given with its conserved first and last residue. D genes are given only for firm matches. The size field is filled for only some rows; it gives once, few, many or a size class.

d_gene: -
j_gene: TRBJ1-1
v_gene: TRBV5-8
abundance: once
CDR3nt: TGTGCCAGCAGCGGGGACATTCGGTTCTTT
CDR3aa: CASSGDIRFF

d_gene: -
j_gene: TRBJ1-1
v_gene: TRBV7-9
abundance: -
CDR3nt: TGTGCCAGCAGCGAAGGTCAGGGGAACACTGAAGCTTTCTTT
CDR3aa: CASSEGQGNTEAFF

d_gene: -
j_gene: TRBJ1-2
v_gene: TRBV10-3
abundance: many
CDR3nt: TGTGCCATCAGTGCGGGCGGCGTCGATTCAGCTAACTATGGCTACACCTTC
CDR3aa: CAISAGGVDSANYGYTF

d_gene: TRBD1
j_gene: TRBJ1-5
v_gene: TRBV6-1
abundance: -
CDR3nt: TGTGCCAGCAGTCCCAGGACAGGGGAAAGTCAGCCCCAGCATTTT
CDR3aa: CASSPRTGESQPQHF

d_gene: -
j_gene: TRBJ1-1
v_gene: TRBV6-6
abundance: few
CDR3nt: TGTGCCAGCAGTTACCGAGGAAGGGCTTTCTTT
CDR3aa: CASSYRGRAFF

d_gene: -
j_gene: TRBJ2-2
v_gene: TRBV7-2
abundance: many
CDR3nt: TGTGCCAGCAGCTGGAACAGGCTTTGGGCCGGGGAGCTGTTTTTT
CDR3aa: CASSWNRLWAGELFF

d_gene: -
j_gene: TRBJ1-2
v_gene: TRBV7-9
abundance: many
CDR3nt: TGTGCCAGCAGCTTAGTCGGGCAGGACTATGGCTACACCTTC
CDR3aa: CASSLVGQDYGYTF

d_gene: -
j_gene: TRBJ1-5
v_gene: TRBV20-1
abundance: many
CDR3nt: TGCAGTGCTAAGGCCAGAAGCAATCAGCCCCAGCATTTT
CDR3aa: CSAKARSNQPQHF

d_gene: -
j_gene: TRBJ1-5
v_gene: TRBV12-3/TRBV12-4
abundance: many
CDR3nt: TGTGCCAGCAGTTTATGGGGGGGCAATCAGCCCCAGCATTTT
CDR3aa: CASSLWGGNQPQHF

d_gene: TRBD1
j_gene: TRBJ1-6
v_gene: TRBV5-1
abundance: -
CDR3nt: TGCGCCAGCAGCTTGAGGACAGGGAACAATTCACCCCTCCACTTT
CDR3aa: CASSLRTGNNSPLHF

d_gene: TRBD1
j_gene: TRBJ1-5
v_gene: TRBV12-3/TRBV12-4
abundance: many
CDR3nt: TGTGCCAGCAGTCTCCGGACAGGGAATCAGCCCCAGCATTTT
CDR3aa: CASSLRTGNQPQHF

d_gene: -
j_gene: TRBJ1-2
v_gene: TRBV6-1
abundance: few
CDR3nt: TGTGCCGGGCCGCGACAGGAGTATGGCTACACCTTC
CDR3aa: CAGPRQEYGYTF

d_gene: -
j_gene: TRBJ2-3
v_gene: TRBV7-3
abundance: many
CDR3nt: TGTGCCAGCAGCTTATGGGGTAGCACAGATACGCAGTATTTT
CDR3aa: CASSLWGSTDTQYF

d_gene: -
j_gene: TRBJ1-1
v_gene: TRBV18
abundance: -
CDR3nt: TGTGCCAGCTCACCCCCAGATGGAGAAGCTTTCTTT
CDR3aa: CASSPPDGEAFF

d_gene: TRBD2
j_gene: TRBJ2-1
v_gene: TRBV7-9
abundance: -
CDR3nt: TGTGCCAGCAGCTTAGTCGTCGGGGGGGCAGTTGAGCAGTTCTTC
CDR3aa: CASSLVVGGAVEQFF

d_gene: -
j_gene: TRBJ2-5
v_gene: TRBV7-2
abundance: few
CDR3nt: TGTGCCAGCAGCTTAGTTCTCTGGGAGACCCAGTACTTC
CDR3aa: CASSLVLWETQYF

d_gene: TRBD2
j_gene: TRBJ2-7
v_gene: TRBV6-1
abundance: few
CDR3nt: TGTGCCAGCAGTGAAGACCCTCCGGGACTAGCTACCCACGAGCAGTACTTC
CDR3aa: CASSEDPPGLATHEQYF

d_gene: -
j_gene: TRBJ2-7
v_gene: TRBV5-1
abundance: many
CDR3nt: TGCGCCAGCAGCTTGGGCGGAGGTTACTCCTACGAGCAGTACTTC
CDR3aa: CASSLGGGYSYEQYF

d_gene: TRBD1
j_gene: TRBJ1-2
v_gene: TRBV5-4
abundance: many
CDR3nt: TGTGCCAGCAGTCTGGACAGGTCGCGCTACACCTTC
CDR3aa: CASSLDRSRYTF

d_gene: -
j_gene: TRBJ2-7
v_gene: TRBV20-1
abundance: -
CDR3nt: TGCAGTGCTAGAGGAGAAGGGATCTACGAGCAGTACTTC
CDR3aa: CSARGEGIYEQYF

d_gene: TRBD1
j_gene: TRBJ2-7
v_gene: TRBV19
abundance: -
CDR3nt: TGTGCCAGTACCCTAAAGGGACAGGGAGCCTACGAGCAGTACTTC
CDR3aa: CASTLKGQGAYEQYF

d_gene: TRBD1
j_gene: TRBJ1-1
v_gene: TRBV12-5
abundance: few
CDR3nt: TGTGCTAGTGGTTTAGGGGACAGGGGACGAGAAGCTTTCTTT
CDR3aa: CASGLGDRGREAFF

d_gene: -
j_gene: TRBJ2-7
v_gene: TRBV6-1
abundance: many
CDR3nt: TGTGCCAGCAGAGGACAGCCCTCAGATATCGAGCAGTACTTC
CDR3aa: CASRGQPSDIEQYF

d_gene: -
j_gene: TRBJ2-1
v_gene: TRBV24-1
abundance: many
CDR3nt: TGTGCCACCAGTGAAAACAATGAGCAGTTCTTC
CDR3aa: CATSENNEQFF

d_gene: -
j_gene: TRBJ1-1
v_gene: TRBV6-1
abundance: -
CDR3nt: TGTGCCAGCAGTCAGGTGGCAGTTGAAGCTTTCTTT
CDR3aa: CASSQVAVEAFF

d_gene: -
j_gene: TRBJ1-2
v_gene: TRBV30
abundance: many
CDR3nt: TGTGCCTGGAGTGTACAGGAGGGCGACTATGGCTACACCTTC
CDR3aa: CAWSVQEGDYGYTF

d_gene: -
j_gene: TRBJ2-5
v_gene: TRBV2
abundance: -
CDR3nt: TGTGCCAGCAGTGAGATGGCGGGCCAAGAGACCCAGTACTTC
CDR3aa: CASSEMAGQETQYF

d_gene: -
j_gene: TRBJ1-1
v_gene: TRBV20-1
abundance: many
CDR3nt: TGCAGTGCTAGGGGGACGGGAAACTGGTATACTGAAGCTTTCTTT
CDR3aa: CSARGTGNWYTEAFF

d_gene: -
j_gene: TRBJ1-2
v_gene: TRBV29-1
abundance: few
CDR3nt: TGCAGCGTTGGGTTCGAGACAAATGGCTACACCTTC
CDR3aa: CSVGFETNGYTF

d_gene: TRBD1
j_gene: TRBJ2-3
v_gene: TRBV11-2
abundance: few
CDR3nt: TGTGCCAGCAGCTCCGGGACAGGGGGGAGTAGCACGCAGTATTTT
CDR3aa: CASSSGTGGSSTQYF

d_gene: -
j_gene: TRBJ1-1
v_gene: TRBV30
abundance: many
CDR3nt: TGTGCCTGGAGGAGGAGGGACCGGAACACTGAAGCTTTCTTT
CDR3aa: CAWRRRDRNTEAFF

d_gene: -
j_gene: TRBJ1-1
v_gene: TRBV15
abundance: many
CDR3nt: TGTGCCACCAGCAGAGGGGACGGAGTTTACACTGAAGCTTTCTTT
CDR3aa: CATSRGDGVYTEAFF

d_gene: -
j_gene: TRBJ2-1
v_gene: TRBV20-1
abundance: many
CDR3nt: TGCAGTGCTAGGTGGCAGTACAATGAGCAGTTCTTC
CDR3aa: CSARWQYNEQFF

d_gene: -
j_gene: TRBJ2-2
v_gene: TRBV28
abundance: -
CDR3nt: TGTGCCAGTAGGAGCCCGAGGGAGCTGTTTTTT
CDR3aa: CASRSPRELFF

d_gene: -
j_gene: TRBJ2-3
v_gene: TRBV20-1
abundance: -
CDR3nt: TGCAGTGCTTGTATCCGAAGCACAGATACGCAGTATTTT
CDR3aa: CSACIRSTDTQYF

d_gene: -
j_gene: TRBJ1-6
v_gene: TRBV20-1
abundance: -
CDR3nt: TGCAGTGCTAGTCCCGGAGTCTATGATTCACCCCTCCACTTT
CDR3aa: CSASPGVYDSPLHF

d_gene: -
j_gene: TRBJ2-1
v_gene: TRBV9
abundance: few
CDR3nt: TGTGCCAGCAGCTCAGTAGACAATGAGCAGTTCTTC
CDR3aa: CASSSVDNEQFF

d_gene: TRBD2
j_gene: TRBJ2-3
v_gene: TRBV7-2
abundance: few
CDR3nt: TGTGCCAGCTTCAGCGGGGGGTGGAATACGCAGTATTTT
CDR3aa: CASFSGGWNTQYF

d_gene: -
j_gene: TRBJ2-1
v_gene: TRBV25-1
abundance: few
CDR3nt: TGTGCCAGCAGTGAATTGCCGGGGGCGGGGGTGACGAATGAGCAGTTCTTC
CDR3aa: CASSELPGAGVTNEQFF

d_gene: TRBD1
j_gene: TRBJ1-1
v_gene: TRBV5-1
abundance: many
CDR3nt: TGCGCCAGCAGCGGGACAGGGATCAACACTGAAGCTTTCTTT
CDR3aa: CASSGTGINTEAFF

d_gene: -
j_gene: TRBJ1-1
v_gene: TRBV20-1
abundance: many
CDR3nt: TGCAGTGCCCACAGGGTGAACACTGAAGCTTTCTTT
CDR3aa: CSAHRVNTEAFF

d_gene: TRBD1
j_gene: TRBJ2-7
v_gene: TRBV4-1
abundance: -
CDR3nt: TGCGCCAGCAGCCAAGAAGGGAAGGGGGCCTGGGAGCAGTACTTC
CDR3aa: CASSQEGKGAWEQYF

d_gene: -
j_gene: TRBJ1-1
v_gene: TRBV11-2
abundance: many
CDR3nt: TGTGCCAGCAGCTTCCGACAGGACTTGAACACTGAAGCTTTCTTT
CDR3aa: CASSFRQDLNTEAFF

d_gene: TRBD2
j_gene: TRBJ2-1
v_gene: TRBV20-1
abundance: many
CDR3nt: TGCAGTGCTAGACCAGGGACTAGCGGTAATAGGGAGCAGTTCTTC
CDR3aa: CSARPGTSGNREQFF

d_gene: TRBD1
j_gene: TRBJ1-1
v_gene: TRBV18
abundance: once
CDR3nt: TGTGCCAGCTCAGCGGGGGGACAGGGATCAAACACTGAAGCTTTCTTT
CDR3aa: CASSAGGQGSNTEAFF

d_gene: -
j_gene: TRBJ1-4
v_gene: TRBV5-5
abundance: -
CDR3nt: TGTGCCAGCAGCTTCTGGACAGCCCCGATTAATGAAAAACTGTTTTTT
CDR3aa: CASSFWTAPINEKLFF

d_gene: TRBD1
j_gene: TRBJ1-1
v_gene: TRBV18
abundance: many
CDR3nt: TGTGCCAGCTCACCGTACAGGGGTACAGCTTTCTTT
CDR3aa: CASSPYRGTAFF

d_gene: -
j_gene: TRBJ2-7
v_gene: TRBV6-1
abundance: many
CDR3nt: TGTGCCAGCAGCTTTACGGAGGTCAGTGAGCAGTACTTC
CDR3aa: CASSFTEVSEQYF

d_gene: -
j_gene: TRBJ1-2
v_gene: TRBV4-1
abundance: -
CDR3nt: TGCGCCAGCAGCCAACTTCAGACTAACTTAAACTATGGCTACACCTTC
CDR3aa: CASSQLQTNLNYGYTF

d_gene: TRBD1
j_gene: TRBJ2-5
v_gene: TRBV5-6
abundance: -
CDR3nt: TGTGCCAGCAGCTTGACAGGGGGCTACGAGACCCAGTACTTC
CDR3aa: CASSLTGGYETQYF

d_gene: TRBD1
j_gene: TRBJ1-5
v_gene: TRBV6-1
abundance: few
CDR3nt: TGTGCCAGCAGTGAATCCGGGACAGGGAGGCAGCCCCAGCATTTT
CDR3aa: CASSESGTGRQPQHF

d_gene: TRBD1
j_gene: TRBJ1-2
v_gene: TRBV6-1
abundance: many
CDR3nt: TGTGCCAGCAGGGCGACAGGGTGGGATGGCTACACCTTC
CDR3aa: CASRATGWDGYTF

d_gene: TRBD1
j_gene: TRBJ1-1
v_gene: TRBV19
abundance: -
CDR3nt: TGTGCCAGCGGAAATGTCGGGACAGGGGCTGAAGCTTTCTTT
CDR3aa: CASGNVGTGAEAFF

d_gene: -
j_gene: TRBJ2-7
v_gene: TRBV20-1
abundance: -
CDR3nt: TGCAGTGCTAGCGGGGCACTCTACGAGCAGTACTTC
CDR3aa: CSASGALYEQYF

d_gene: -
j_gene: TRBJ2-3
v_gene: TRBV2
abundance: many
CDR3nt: TGTGCCAGCAGGCTCTGGGCGGAGGCCACAGATACGCAGTATTTT
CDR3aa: CASRLWAEATDTQYF

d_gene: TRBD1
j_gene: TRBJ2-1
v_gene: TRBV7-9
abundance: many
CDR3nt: TGTGCCAGCAGGGGACAGCACAATGAGCAGTTCTTC
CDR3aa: CASRGQHNEQFF

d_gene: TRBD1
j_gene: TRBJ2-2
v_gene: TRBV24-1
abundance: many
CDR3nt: TGTGCCACCAGTGACCAGGGACAGGGAATCACCGGGGAGCTGTTTTTT
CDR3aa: CATSDQGQGITGELFF

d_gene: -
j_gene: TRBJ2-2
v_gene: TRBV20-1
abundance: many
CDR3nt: TGCAGTGCTAGCCACCCTAGTGAGGGCACCGGGGAGCTGTTTTTT
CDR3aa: CSASHPSEGTGELFF

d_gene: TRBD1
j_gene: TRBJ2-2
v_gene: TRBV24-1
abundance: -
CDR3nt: TGTGCCACCAGTGGCTTGGGGACAGGGAAGCCCGGGGAGCTGTTTTTT
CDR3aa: CATSGLGTGKPGELFF